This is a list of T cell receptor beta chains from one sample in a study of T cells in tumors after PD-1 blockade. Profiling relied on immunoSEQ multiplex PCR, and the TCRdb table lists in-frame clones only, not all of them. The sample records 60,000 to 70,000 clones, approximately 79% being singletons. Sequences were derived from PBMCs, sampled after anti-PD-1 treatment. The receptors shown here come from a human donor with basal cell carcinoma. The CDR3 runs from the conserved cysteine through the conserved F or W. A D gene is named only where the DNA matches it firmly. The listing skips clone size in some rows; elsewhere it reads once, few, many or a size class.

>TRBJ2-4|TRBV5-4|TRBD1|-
TGTGCCAGCAGCCCCAGGACAGGGTTGGACATTCAGTACTTC
CASSPRTGLDIQYF
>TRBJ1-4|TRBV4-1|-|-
TGCGCCAGCAGCCAAGTCGGAGGAAGGGGTGAAAAACTGTTTTTT
CASSQVGGRGEKLFF
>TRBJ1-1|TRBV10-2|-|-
TGCGCCAGCAGATTGCAGGGGCCCCTGAACACTGAAGCTTTCTTT
CASRLQGPLNTEAFF
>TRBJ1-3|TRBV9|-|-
TGTGCCAGCAGTCCGGGGTCTGGAAACACCATATATTTT
CASSPGSGNTIYF
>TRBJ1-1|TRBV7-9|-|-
TGTGCCAGCAACTTTATGGTACAGGTCTCTGAAGCTTTCTTT
CASNFMVQVSEAFF
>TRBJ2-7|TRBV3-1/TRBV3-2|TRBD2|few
TGTGCCAGCAGTCCAAGGACCAGCGGGGGAGTCTACGAGCAGTACTTC
CASSPRTSGGVYEQYF
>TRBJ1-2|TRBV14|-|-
TGTGCCAGCAGCCAAGATCGAGTAGGAGGGGGCTACACCTTC
CASSQDRVGGGYTF
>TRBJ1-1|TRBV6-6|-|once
TGTGCCAGCAGTTACTCCCTCTTGGTCCCTGAAGCTTTCTTT
CASSYSLLVPEAFF
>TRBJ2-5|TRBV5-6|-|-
TGTGCCAGCAGCTTGGCCTTTTCGTGGGGCCGCCAAGAGACCCAGTACTTC
CASSLAFSWGRQETQYF
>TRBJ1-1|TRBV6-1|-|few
TGTGCCAGCATCCAGGGAGGGAGCACTGAAGCTTTCTTT
CASIQGGSTEAFF
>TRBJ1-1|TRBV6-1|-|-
TGTGCCAGCAGTGAAAAACTCGGGAACACTGAAGCTTTCTTT
CASSEKLGNTEAFF
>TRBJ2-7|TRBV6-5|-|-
TGTGCCAGCAGTATCAGCGGGTACTCCTACGAGCAGTACTTC
CASSISGYSYEQYF
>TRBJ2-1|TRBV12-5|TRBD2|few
TGTGCTAGTGGTTTGTCAGCGGGGACCTACAATGAGCAGTTCTTC
CASGLSAGTYNEQFF
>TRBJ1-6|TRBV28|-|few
TGTGCCAGCAATCCTACAGGGTCACCCCTCCACTTT
CASNPTGSPLHF
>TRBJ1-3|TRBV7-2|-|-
TGTGCCAGCAGCTTAGACGGGGGCGTGGGAAACACCATATATTTT
CASSLDGGVGNTIYF
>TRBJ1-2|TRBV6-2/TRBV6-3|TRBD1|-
TGTGCCAGCAGTTACCGAGGACAGGGGAACTATGGCTACACCTTC
CASSYRGQGNYGYTF
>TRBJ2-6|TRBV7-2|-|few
TGTGCCAGCAGCTTAGGAGGACACAAGGTTAGCTCTGGGGCCAACGTCCTGACTTTC
CASSLGGHKVSSGANVLTF
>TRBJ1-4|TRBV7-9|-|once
TGTGCCAGCAGCCTGAGAGGTTCGACGGAAAAACTGTTTTTT
CASSLRGSTEKLFF
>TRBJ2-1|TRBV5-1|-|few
TGCGCCAGCAGCTTGGAAGGGATCTACAATGAGCAGTTCTTC
CASSLEGIYNEQFF
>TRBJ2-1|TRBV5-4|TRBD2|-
TGTGCCAGCAGCCAGACTAGCGGGGGCACTGAGCAGTTCTTC
CASSQTSGGTEQFF
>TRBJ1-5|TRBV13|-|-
TGTGCCAGCAGCTTAGGAAAAGGGAAACAGCCCCAGCATTTT
CASSLGKGKQPQHF
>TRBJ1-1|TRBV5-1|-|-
TGCGCCAGCAGCTTGGCCGGGATAGGGACCGAAGCTTTCTTT
CASSLAGIGTEAFF
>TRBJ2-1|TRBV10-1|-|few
TGCGCCAGCAAGGGACCAAGCAATGAGCAGTTCTTC
CASKGPSNEQFF
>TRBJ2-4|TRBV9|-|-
TGTGCCAGCAGCTCGGGACTCGACGGCGGCATTCAGTACTTC
CASSSGLDGGIQYF
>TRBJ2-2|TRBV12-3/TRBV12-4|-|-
TGTGCCAGCAGCGACGGGACCGGGGAGCTGTTTTTT
CASSDGTGELFF
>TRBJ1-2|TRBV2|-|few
TGTGCCAGCAGTGATCCCTTTGGTGGCTACACCTTC
CASSDPFGGYTF
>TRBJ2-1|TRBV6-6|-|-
TGTGCCAGCAGTTACCAGGCTGCCGATAGTGGCAATGAGCAGTTCTTC
CASSYQAADSGNEQFF
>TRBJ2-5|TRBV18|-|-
TGTGCCAGCTCACGGGTCAGCCAAGAGACCCAGTACTTC
CASSRVSQETQYF
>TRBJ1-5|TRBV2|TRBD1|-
TGTGCCAGCAGCCGACTCCGGGACAGGGGCAATCAGCCCCAGCATTTT
CASSRLRDRGNQPQHF
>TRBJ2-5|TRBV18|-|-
TGTGCCAGCTCACCCTCGGTGTACCAAGAGACCCAGTACTTC
CASSPSVYQETQYF
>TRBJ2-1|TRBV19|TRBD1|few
TGTGCCAGTAGTCCGGGACAGCTATACAATGAGCAGTTCTTC
CASSPGQLYNEQFF
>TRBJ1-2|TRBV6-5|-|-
TGTGCCAGCTATGGTCTAGGGCATGGCTACACCTTC
CASYGLGHGYTF
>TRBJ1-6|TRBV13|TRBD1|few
TGTGCCAGCAGCTTAGATGGACAGGGGTGGTCACCCCTCCACTTT
CASSLDGQGWSPLHF
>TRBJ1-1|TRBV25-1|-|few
TGTGCCAGCAGTGCGAACACTGAAGCTTTCTTT
CASSANTEAFF
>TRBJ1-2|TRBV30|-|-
TGTGCCTGGAGTGTACCCCCCGACTATGGCTACACCTTC
CAWSVPPDYGYTF
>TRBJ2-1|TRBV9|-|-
TGTGCCAGCAGCGTAGTGGGTAGCGGCCCATCCTACAATGAGCAGTTCTTC
CASSVVGSGPSYNEQFF